Following are 20 T cell receptor beta chains from one sample sequenced in a study of T cell repertoires in cytomegalovirus infection. For these TCRs, the target antigens are not known. TCRdb used MiXCR to reprocess the reads, holding one entry per CDR3 protein. The sample holds 200,000 to 250,000 distinct CDR3 sequences, around two fifths seen once. The sequenced sample was CD8+ T cells from cultured PBMCs, obtained from culture after CMV antigen stimulation. These receptors all come from a human donor in good health (CMV status not recorded). Some clones in this sample may be carry-over from other donors' samples.

This clonotype has a handful of counts. The J gene is TRBJ1-2, the V gene TRBV7-6, with 9 bases identical to TRBD1. CDR1 and CDR2 (germline): SGHVS, FNYEAQ. The CDR3 consists of 15 residues. Losses at the gene ends were 5 bases for V and 6 bases for J; bases not matched to a gene: 10. This CDR3 reads CASSPTGGVLDGYTF. CDR3 nucleotides: TGTGCCAGCAGCCCCACAGGGGGCGTTTTGGATGGCTACACCTTC.

The J gene is TRBJ2-7, the V gene TRBV27, with 14 bases matching TRBD2. Per the germline V gene, CDR1 is MNHEY and CDR2 is SMNVEV (reference sequence). V was clipped by 5 bases and J by 5 bases; unmatched bases: 5. CDR3 length equals 15 residues. CDR3: CASSPWTSGRNEQYF. In DNA, the CDR3 is TGTGCCAGCAGTCCCTGGACTAGCGGGAGGAACGAGCAGTACTTC.

In this sample, this clonotype turned up a few times. The chain joins TRBV11-2 to TRBJ2-7, with 8 bases lining up with TRBD1. The junction had 4 bases not matched to a gene; V was cut back by 1 base and J by 5 bases. CDR1 and CDR2 (germline): SGHAT, FQNNGV. The CDR3 has 14 residues. CDR3 nucleotides: TGTGCCAGCAGCTTAGTCGCGGACAGGGACGAGCAGTACTTC. The encoded protein is CASSLVADRDEQYF.

CDR3 amino acids: CASSQGLAGDIYNEQFF. For the CDR3, the DNA is TGTGCCAGCAGCCAGGGGCTAGCGGGAGATATCTACAATGAGCAGTTCTTC. V is TRBV14 and J is TRBJ2-1; 10 positions agree with TRBD2. Losses at the gene ends were 3 bases for V and 3 bases for J; bases not matched to a gene: 8. The CDR3 length is 17 residues. The germline V gene has CDR1 SGHDN and CDR2 FVKESK.

The gene calls are TRBV12-3 or TRBV12-4 and TRBJ2-4; tentative D call: TRBD2 (6 bases). The V gene lost 8 bases and the J gene lost 1 base, with 15 bases spanning the gap. The CDR3 runs to 15 residues. CDR3 protein: CASSTTREAKNIQYF. In DNA, the CDR3 is TGTGCCAGCTCCACCACCCGGGAGGCCAAAAACATTCAGTACTTC.

The chain is built from TRBV28 and TRBJ2-1; D remains ambiguous. Trimming shortened V by 2 bases and J by 12 bases, and 11 bases separated the two germline ends. The germline CDR1 and CDR2 sequences are MDHEN and SYDVKM. The CDR3 loop spans 12 amino acids. This CDR3 reads CASSLPPPRQFF. The CDR3 DNA is TGTGCCAGCAGTTTACCCCCTCCGCGGCAGTTCTTC.

This clonotype has just a few counts. V and J are TRBV7-9 and TRBJ2-1, with D unresolved. The V end was cut by 1 base, the J end by 7 bases, with 11 bases between. Germline V gene lookup returns CDR1 SEHNR and CDR2 FQNEAQ (reference sequence). The CDR3 contains 14 residues. CDR3 sequence (DNA): TGTGCCAGCAGCTTAGGATCCTCAAGGAATGAGCAGTTCTTC. Amino acids: CASSLGSSRNEQFF.

On this clonotype: At one end, the junction sequence differs from germline, possibly due to a read error. The rearrangement uses TRBV4-1 and TRBJ2-7; D tentatively reads TRBD1 or TRBD2 (5 bases each). Germline assignment: CDR1 MGHRA and CDR2 YSYEKL. The CDR3 totals 17 residues. The CDR3 DNA follows: TGTGCCAGCAGCCAAGGGACCTTCGGAACCGGGGCCTACGAGCAGTACTTC. Translating gives CASSQGTFGTGAYEQYF.

V is TRBV19 and J is TRBJ1-2, with D tentatively TRBD1 (6 bases). The germline V gene has CDR1 LNHDA and CDR2 SQIVND (reference sequence). The CDR3 extends over 14 amino acids. V dropped 6 bases and J dropped 8 bases, with 19 bases sitting between them. CDR3 amino acids: CASRDLTGTKGYTF. The CDR3 DNA is TGTGCCAGTAGGGACCTCACCGGGACAAAGGGCTACACCTTC.

A note on this clonotype: Since a much larger clone is just one base distant, this may be a read error. The J gene is TRBJ2-1, the V gene TRBV2; the D is unclear. This CDR3 has 10 amino acids. Germline V gene lookup returns CDR1 SNHLY and CDR2 FYNNEI. V was pared by 7 bases and J by 6 bases, with 4 bases between. The CDR3 nucleotides are TGTGCCAGCATCGGCAATGAGCAGTTCTTC. Protein: CASIGNEQFF.

The chain employs TRBV7-3 and TRBJ2-7, with 10 bases fitting TRBD2. Germline trimming cut 5 bases from V and 7 bases from J; bases unmatched to any gene: 8. Per the germline V gene, CDR1 is SGHTA and CDR2 is FQGTGA. The CDR3 totals 14 residues. DNA of the CDR3: TGTGCCAGCAGCCTGAGCGGGAGGGCCGGGGAGCAGTACTTC. Encoded protein: CASSLSGRAGEQYF. Full variable domain (rest looked up from reference TRBV7-3 and TRBJ2-7): GAGVSQTPSNKVTEKGKYVELRCDPISGHTALYWYRQSLGQGPEFLIYFQGTGAADDSGLPNDRFFAVRPEGSVSTLKIQRTERGDSAVYLCASSLSGRAGEQYFGPGTRLTVT.

The chain recombines TRBV7-6 with TRBJ2-3, with D tentatively TRBD2 (6 bases). There are 12 residues in the CDR3. From germline, CDR1 is SGHVS and CDR2 FNYEAQ. Between the trimmed V and J ends, which lost 10 bases and 5 bases, there was a span of 13 bases. The CDR3 here is CATTGEVDTQYF. CDR3 coding DNA: TGTGCCACCACGGGAGAGGTAGATACGCAGTATTTT.

This clonotype was counted only a few times. The gene calls are TRBV7-8 and TRBJ2-1, with a weak D call TRBD1 (5 bases). CDR3 length equals 14 residues. The germline V gene encodes CDR1 SGHVS and CDR2 FQNEAQ. V was cut by 2 bases and J by 7 bases, with 12 bases left in between. This CDR3 is CASSLSRADNEQFF. The CDR3 coding sequence is TGTGCCAGCAGCTTAAGCAGGGCAGATAATGAGCAGTTCTTC.

The V gene is TRBV11-2, the J gene TRBJ1-1, with no clear D. In germline, CDR1 is SGHAT, CDR2 FQNNGV. The V end lost 5 bases, the J end lost 3 bases, and 13 bases lay between the germline ends. The CDR3 loop spans 14 amino acids. The CDR3 region is CASSPPRGYTEAFF. The CDR3 DNA follows: TGTGCCAGCAGCCCCCCAAGAGGGTACACTGAAGCTTTCTTT. The full variable domain, rest sourced from reference TRBV11-2 and TRBJ1-1, is EAGVAQSPRYKIIEKRQSVAFWCNPISGHATLYWYQQILGQGPKLLIQFQNNGVVDDSQLPKDRFSAERLKGVDSTLKIQPAKLEDSAVYLCASSPPRGYTEAFFGQGTRLTVV.

The chain combines TRBV7-2 with TRBJ2-3; D may correspond to TRBD1 or TRBD2 (5 bases each). This CDR3 spans 13 amino acids. V shed 6 bases and J shed 3 bases, with 10 bases lying between them. CDR1 and CDR2 from the germline V gene are SGHTA and FQGNSA. CDR3 sequence (DNA): TGTGCCAGCAGGCCTGGGACGACAGATACGCAGTATTTT. Translation gives CASRPGTTDTQYF.

The chain employs TRBV7-3 and TRBJ2-1, with D possibly being TRBD1 or TRBD2 (5 bases each). This CDR3 region has 14 residues. Germline V lookup: CDR1 SGHTA, CDR2 FQGTGA. V lost 2 bases and J lost 5, with 10 bases in between. The chain's CDR3 is CASSLSRGDNEQFF. CDR3 bases: TGTGCCAGCAGCTTATCCCGAGGGGACAATGAGCAGTTCTTC.

This clonotype was seen only a few times. This chain connects TRBV7-6 to TRBJ2-1; TRBD1 might be the D (5 bases). Trimming left V 2 bases short and J 2 bases short, with 10 bases between. Germline V gene sequence: CDR1 SGHVS, CDR2 FNYEAQ. This CDR3 region has 15 residues. The DNA for the CDR3 is TGTGCCAGCAGCTTAAAAACAGGACCCTACAATGAGCAGTTCTTC. Amino acid sequence: CASSLKTGPYNEQFF.

V and J are TRBV9 and TRBJ1-3, with D possibly being TRBD1 (6 bases). CDR3 size: 19 residues. V was clipped by 3 bases and J by 1 base, with 23 bases between them. CDR1 and CDR2 (germline): SGDLS, YYNGEE. The CDR3 loop reads CASSENREDLLGSGNTIYF. Here the CDR3 DNA reads TGTGCCAGCAGCGAAAACAGGGAGGATCTGCTGGGATCTGGAAACACCATATATTTT.

This clonotype was counted a few times. V is TRBV7-6 and J is TRBJ2-1; D is uncertain. V lost 5 bases, J lost 4 bases, and 18 bases lay in between. The CDR3 contains 16 residues. The germline V gene has CDR1 SGHVS and CDR2 FNYEAQ. This CDR3 reads CASSPPGAGRYNEQFF. In nucleotides, the CDR3 is TGTGCCAGCAGCCCCCCAGGCGCAGGTCGGTACAATGAGCAGTTCTTC.

This sequence joins TRBV2 and TRBJ1-5; possible D gene TRBD1, 6 bases. Germline values: CDR1 SNHLY, CDR2 FYNNEI. The V and J ends lost 1 base and 1 base respectively, with 11 bases between them. This CDR3 region has 16 residues. CDR3 protein: CASSEDQGNSNQPQHF. DNA for the CDR3: TGTGCCAGCAGTGAAGACCAGGGGAACAGCAATCAGCCCCAGCATTTT.